Below, 14 T cell receptor beta chains from the same sample are listed, as sequenced in a study of T cells of healthy individuals (dated by TCRdb to between 2018 and 2020). Library method: 5' RACE. TCRdb lists the instrument as Illumina MiSeq. The public reads were quality trimmed at Q25 with fastp and then assembled into clones with MiXCR by TCRdb, keeping productive beta chains. Every entry covers one CDR3 protein and lists the most common genes and DNA from its rows. The sample table contains tens of thousands of distinct CDR3 sequences; only one count was recorded for about 17% of them. Of the sample, approximately 4.8% falls within the top ten clones. The source is a human donor in good health.

The rearrangement links TRBV3-1 to TRBJ1-6; 9 bases match TRBD1. The CDR3 runs 14 residues. Germline V gene data show CDR1 as LGHDT and CDR2 as YNNKEL (reference sequence). J gave up 7 bases and V 5 bases, and 3 bases lay outside the gene matches. The DNA of the CDR3 is TGTGCCAGCAGCAGGGGGACAGGGAATTCACCCCTCCACTTT. The encoded protein is CASSRGTGNSPLHF. The full variable domain, with the rest looked up from reference TRBV3-1 and TRBJ1-6, is DTAVSQTPKYLVTQMGNDKSIKCEQNLGHDTMYWYKQDSKKFLKIMFSYNNKELIINETVPNRFSPKSPDKAHLNLHINSLELGDSAVYFCASSRGTGNSPLHFGNGTRLTVT.

This clonotype was seen repeatedly, ten times or more. The chain is built from TRBV28 and TRBJ2-6, with D unresolved. Germline values: CDR1 MDHEN, CDR2 SYDVKM. The CDR3 has 14 residues. V was shortened by 4 bases and J by 0 bases, with 4 bases between the two germline ends. CDR3 in amino acids: CASSSSSGANVLTF. Here the CDR3 DNA reads TGTGCCAGCAGTTCCAGCTCTGGGGCCAACGTCCTGACTTTC. The entire variable domain, with the rest obtained from reference TRBV28 and TRBJ2-6, is as follows: DVKVTQSSRYLVKRTGEKVFLECVQDMDHENMFWYRQDPGLGLRLIYFSYDVKMKEKGDIPEGYSVSREKKERFSLILESASTNQTSMYLCASSSSSGANVLTFGAGSRLTVL.

The genes are TRBV12-3 or TRBV12-4 and TRBJ2-5, with D unresolved. Trimming removed 4 bases from V and 5 bases from J, with 14 bases in between. The CDR3 covers 14 residues. CDR3 sequence reads: CASSSAALAETQYF. DNA for the CDR3: TGTGCCAGCAGTTCGGCGGCTTTGGCGGAGACCCAGTACTTC.

The chain uses TRBV10-3 and TRBJ1-5, with D tentatively TRBD1 (5 bases). The germline V gene encodes CDR1 ENHRY and CDR2 SYGVKD. This CDR3 is built from 14 residues. With 3 bases removed from V and 6 bases from J, the gap between germline ends came to 12 bases. CDR3 residues: CAISDGGLSQPQHF. Written as DNA, the CDR3 is TGTGCCATCAGTGATGGGGGATTAAGTCAGCCCCAGCATTTT.

This clonotype was seen a few times. The gene calls are TRBV12-5 and TRBJ1-1; D possibly corresponds to TRBD1 (5 bases). Germline CDR1 LGHNT, CDR2 FRNRAP. This CDR3 region has 15 residues. With 6 bases removed from V and 3 bases from J, the gap between germline ends came to 17 bases. DNA of the CDR3: TGTGCTAGTGGGTCCTCCGGGAGGGGCTACACTGAAGCTTTCTTT. It encodes CASGSSGRGYTEAFF.

The V and J genes are TRBV7-2 and TRBJ2-4; D perhaps matches TRBD2 (6 bases). CDR1 and CDR2 from the germline V gene are SGHTA and FQGNSA. This CDR3 has 14 amino acids. V lost 3 bases and J 5 bases, leaving 11 bases between the germline ends. CDR3 nucleotides: TGTGCCAGCAGCTTTGGGGACTCCGAAAACATTCAGTACTTC. This encodes CASSFGDSENIQYF.

In this sample, this clonotype turned up many times. The genes are TRBV5-1 and TRBJ2-2, with D perhaps matching TRBD1 or TRBD2 (5 bases each). Per the germline V gene, CDR1 is SGHRS and CDR2 is YFSETQ. This CDR3 comprises 14 residues. With 4 bases removed from V and 6 bases from J, the gap between germline ends came to 13 bases. CDR3 loop: CASSTRLGAGELFF. In nucleotides, the CDR3 is TGCGCCAGCAGCACCAGGCTGGGGGCCGGGGAGCTGTTTTTT. Full variable domain (outside the CDR3, taken from reference TRBV5-1 and TRBJ2-2): KAGVTQTPRYLIKTRGQQVTLSCSPISGHRSVSWYQQTPGQGLQFLFEYFSETQRNKGNFPGRFSGRQFSNSRSEMNVSTLELGDSALYLCASSTRLGAGELFFGEGSRLTVL.

The genes are TRBV2 and TRBJ2-5; 7 nucleotides match TRBD1. Germline CDR1 reads SNHLY; CDR2 reads FYNNEI. V shed 0 bases and J 4 bases; nucleotides not matched to a gene: 11. There are 17 residues in the CDR3. CDR3 protein: CASSEARGLIQAETQYF. The DNA of the CDR3 is TGTGCCAGCAGTGAAGCGAGGGGGCTCATTCAGGCAGAGACCCAGTACTTC.

The chain recombines TRBV20-1 with TRBJ2-1; 13 bases map to TRBD2. Germline-derived CDR1 and CDR2 are DFQATT and SNEGSKA (reference sequence). This CDR3 has 16 residues. The ends lost 6 bases at V and 0 bases at J; junction bases unmatched: 5. The CDR3 nucleotides read TGCAGTGCAACGACTAGCGGGAGGCTCTCCTACAATGAGCAGTTCTTC. Translated: CSATTSGRLSYNEQFF.

V usage is TRBV14 and J usage is TRBJ1-2, with D possibly TRBD1 on 5 matching bases. Germline-derived CDR1 and CDR2 are SGHDN and FVKESK. Between the trimmed V and J ends, which lost 4 bases and 6 bases, there was a span of 6 bases. There are 11 residues in the CDR3. This chain's CDR3 is CASSRGNGYTF. As DNA, the CDR3 is TGTGCCAGCAGCCGGGGGAATGGCTACACCTTC.

This clonotype was seen ten or more times. The CDR3 bases are TGTGCCAGCAGCTTAGGCGAGTACAATGAGCAGTTCTTC. It encodes CASSLGEYNEQFF. The chain carries TRBV5-4 and TRBJ2-1; D is unresolved. The V gene's germline CDR1 is SGHNT and CDR2 YYREEE (reference sequence). The CDR3 contains 13 residues. V lost 2 bases, J lost 4 bases, and 7 bases lay in between.

The rearrangement joins TRBV7-9 to TRBJ2-3; 10 bases agree with TRBD2. The CDR3 contains 17 residues. J was trimmed by 2 bases and V by 1 base; bases with no gene match: 6. Looked up from germline, CDR1 is SEHNR and CDR2 is FQNEAQ (reference sequence). CDR3 nucleotides: TGTGCCAGCAGCTTAGGGGCTAGCGGGGGCGTCACAGATACGCAGTATTTT. It yields the protein CASSLGASGGVTDTQYF. Based on the CDR3 plus reference TRBV7-9 and TRBJ2-3, the full variable domain is DTGVSQNPRHKITKRGQNVTFRCDPISEHNRLYWYRQTLGQGPEFLTYFQNEAQLEKSRLLSDRFSAERPKGSFSTLEIQRTEQGDSAMYLCASSLGASGGVTDTQYFGPGTRLTVL.

This clonotype was seen many times. This sequence joins TRBV2 and TRBJ2-7, with D perhaps being TRBD1 or TRBD2 (5 bases each). This CDR3 region has 14 residues. CDR1 and CDR2 (germline): SNHLY, FYNNEI. Trimming removed 6 bases at V and 2 bases at J, with 14 bases between. CDR3 amino acids: CASSAGAGTYEQYF. CDR3 in DNA: TGTGCCAGCAGCGCCGGGGCCGGCACCTACGAGCAGTACTTC. Complete variable domain (other parts from reference TRBV2 and TRBJ2-7): EPEVTQTPSHQVTQMGQEVILRCVPISNHLYFYWYRQILGQKVEFLVSFYNNEISEKSEIFDDQFSVERPDGSNFTLKIRSTKLEDSAMYFCASSAGAGTYEQYFGPGTRLTVT.

This clonotype has ten or more counts. The V gene is TRBV3-1, the J gene TRBJ1-2, with TRBD1 matching over 7 bases. This CDR3 is built from 15 residues. CDR1 and CDR2 (germline): LGHDT, YNNKEL (reference sequence). Losses at the gene ends were 1 base for V and 4 bases for J; bases not matched to a gene: 6. The CDR3 sequence is CASSQGLGTVYGYTF. The CDR3 DNA is TGTGCCAGCAGCCAAGGTCTCGGGACAGTCTATGGCTACACCTTC.